The rows below give T cell receptor beta chains drawn from one sample of a study of blood T cell repertoires in COVID-19. Data came from immunoSEQ multiplex PCR; TCRdb stores just in-frame clones and leaves some out. The sample records 310,000 or so clones, approximately 84% being singletons. Sequenced input: peripheral blood. The receptors derive from a woman under 40 who had recovered from COVID-19. Both conserved end residues are part of each CDR3. A D gene is named only where the DNA matches it firmly. Some rows have no size entry. The others give once, few or many, or a class for an expanded clone.

abundance | j_gene | v_gene | d_gene | CDR3aa | CDR3nt
. | TRBJ2-2 | TRBV5-1 | TRBD1 | CASSQSDRVTGELFF | TGCGCCAGCAGCCAATCGGACAGGGTAACCGGGGAGCTGTTTTTT
. | TRBJ2-7 | TRBV13 | TRBD2 | CASSPPPAGGILFGEQYF | TGTGCCAGCAGCCCCCCCCCTGCGGGAGGCATACTTTTCGGGGAGCAGTACTTC
once | TRBJ1-2 | TRBV2 | . | CASRITGTNTGGYTF | TGTGCCAGCAGAATAACCGGGACAAACACAGGTGGCTACACCTTC
. | TRBJ2-3 | TRBV18 | TRBD2 | CASAPLATTPTDTQYF | TGTGCCAGCGCCCCACTAGCGACGACCCCTACAGATACGCAGTATTTT
. | TRBJ2-1 | TRBV27 | . | CASSFSSYNEQFF | TGTGCCAGCAGTTTTTCGAGCTACAATGAGCAGTTCTTC
once | TRBJ2-4 | TRBV19 | TRBD2 | CASSMLAGDKNIQYF | TGTGCCAGTAGTATGCTAGCGGGGGACAAAAACATTCAGTACTTC
. | TRBJ1-1 | TRBV18 | . | CASSQSYNTEAFF | TGTGCCAGCTCACAGAGCTATAACACTGAAGCTTTCTTT
. | TRBJ1-5 | TRBV6-5 | TRBD1 | CASRTGGNQPQHF | TGTGCCAGCAGGACAGGGGGCAATCAGCCCCAGCATTTT
. | TRBJ2-7 | TRBV7-9 | TRBD1 | CASSFWDSPYEQYF | TGTGCCAGCAGCTTCTGGGACAGCCCCTACGAGCAGTACTTC
few | TRBJ1-1 | TRBV30 | . | CAWTFGAEAFF | TGTGCCTGGACCTTCGGGGCTGAAGCTTTCTTT
. | TRBJ2-5 | TRBV18 | . | CASSPPGQGDRETQYF | TGTGCCAGCTCACCACCGGGGCAGGGTGATCGAGAGACCCAGTACTTC
. | TRBJ1-5 | TRBV15 | TRBD1 | CATRGDSYSNQPQHF | TGTGCCACCAGGGGGGACAGTTATAGCAATCAGCCCCAGCATTTT
. | TRBJ1-1 | TRBV19 | TRBD1 | CASSSLFRGQGHTEAFF | TGTGCCAGTAGTAGCCTTTTCCGGGGACAGGGGCACACTGAAGCTTTCTTT
. | TRBJ1-1 | TRBV30 | . | CAWSVSDTEAFF | TGTGCCTGGAGTGTTTCGGACACTGAAGCTTTCTTT
. | TRBJ2-5 | TRBV6-2/TRBV6-3 | TRBD2 | CASSRGLAGAQETQYF | TGTGCCAGCAGCCGTGGACTAGCGGGAGCGCAAGAGACCCAGTACTTC
. | TRBJ2-3 | TRBV5-1 | TRBD2 | CASSLDGRGTDTQYF | TGCGCCAGCAGCTTGGACGGGAGGGGCACAGATACGCAGTATTTT
. | TRBJ2-5 | TRBV27 | . | CASSTHTGQETQYF | TGTGCCAGCAGTACCCACACAGGGCAGGAGACCCAGTACTTC
. | TRBJ2-2 | TRBV5-6 | TRBD2 | CASSLWVAGVGGELFF | TGTGCCAGCAGCTTGTGGGTGGCGGGGGTCGGCGGGGAGCTGTTTTTT
. | TRBJ2-3 | TRBV5-1 | TRBD1 | CASSAGTGIMVPPSTDTQYF | TGCGCCAGCAGCGCCGGGACAGGGATCATGGTCCCACCTAGCACAGATACGCAGTATTTT
. | TRBJ2-5 | TRBV3-1/TRBV3-2 | TRBD2 | CASSQRGTTKTQYF | TGTGCCAGCAGCCAGCGGGGGACCACGAAGACCCAGTACTTC
. | TRBJ1-1 | TRBV3-1/TRBV3-2 | . | CASSQALSRGAFF | TGTGCCAGCAGCCAAGCCCTTTCTCGGGGTGCTTTCTTT
. | TRBJ1-2 | TRBV19 | TRBD1 | CASRGTGVYYGYTF | TGTGCCAGTAGGGGGACAGGGGTATACTATGGCTACACCTTC
. | TRBJ2-5 | TRBV12-3/TRBV12-4 | TRBD1 | CASRGGGETQYF | TGTGCCAGCAGAGGGGGCGGGGAGACCCAGTACTTC
. | TRBJ2-7 | TRBV11-2 | . | CASSPPGEQYF | TGTGCCAGCAGCCCCCCCGGGGAGCAGTACTTC
. | TRBJ2-7 | TRBV10-3 | . | CAISESDGGTRSYEQYF | TGTGCCATCAGTGAGTCGGACGGAGGGACCCGCTCCTACGAGCAGTACTTC
. | TRBJ2-1 | TRBV7-8 | . | CASSPIGNEQFF | TGTGCCAGCAGCCCTATCGGCAATGAGCAGTTCTTC
. | TRBJ2-5 | TRBV6-2/TRBV6-3 | TRBD1 | CASSYVFVGQGDETQYF | TGTGCCAGCAGTTATGTCTTCGTGGGGCAGGGGGACGAGACCCAGTACTTC
. | TRBJ1-1 | TRBV7-9 | TRBD1 | CASTLARTGAVAFF | TGTGCCAGCACCCTAGCCCGGACAGGGGCTGTAGCTTTCTTT
. | TRBJ2-7 | TRBV5-5 | TRBD2 | CASSLWGGDEQYF | TGTGCCAGCAGCTTGTGGGGGGGAGACGAGCAGTACTTC
. | TRBJ2-3 | TRBV5-6 | TRBD2 | CASSLGGSGTQYF | TGTGCCAGCAGCTTGGGCGGGAGCGGTACGCAGTATTTT
. | TRBJ2-5 | TRBV4-1 | . | CASSQGGGGTETQYF | TGCGCCAGCAGCCAAGGGGGGGGCGGGACGGAGACCCAGTACTTC
. | TRBJ1-1 | TRBV12-3/TRBV12-4 | . | CASSWGQTEAFF | TGTGCCAGCAGTTGGGGGCAGACTGAAGCTTTCTTT
. | TRBJ1-5 | TRBV11-1 | . | CASSVEGNQPQHF | TGTGCCAGCAGCGTCGAGGGCAATCAGCCCCAGCATTTT
. | TRBJ2-3 | TRBV6-2/TRBV6-3 | TRBD2 | CASSYYPGSGRSSDTQYF | TGTGCCAGCAGTTACTATCCCGGCAGCGGGAGAAGCTCAGATACGCAGTATTTT
. | TRBJ2-1 | TRBV6-2/TRBV6-3 | . | CASSQRSEQFF | TGTGCCAGCAGTCAGAGGAGTGAGCAGTTCTTC
. | TRBJ2-3 | TRBV5-1 | TRBD1 | CASSPEGAVWGTDTQYF | TGCGCCAGCAGCCCCGAGGGGGCAGTCTGGGGCACAGATACGCAGTATTTT
once | TRBJ2-2 | TRBV4-1 | . | CASSQHRGNTGELFF | TGCGCCAGCAGCCAACACCGCGGGAACACCGGGGAGCTGTTTTTT
. | TRBJ2-7 | TRBV5-1 | TRBD1 | CASSLGQGQALYEQYF | TGCGCCAGCAGCTTGGGCCAGGGACAGGCTCTCTACGAGCAGTACTTC
once | TRBJ2-4 | TRBV3-1/TRBV3-2 | TRBD2 | CASSRHRGGLVNIQYF | TGTGCCAGCAGCCGGCACCGGGGGGGCTTGGTAAACATTCAGTACTTC
. | TRBJ2-2 | TRBV19 | . | CASSIQQQSSGELFF | TGTGCCAGTAGTATACAACAGCAGAGTTCCGGGGAGCTGTTTTTT
. | TRBJ2-7 | TRBV6-2/TRBV6-3 | . | CASSRRPGPSTYEQYF | TGTGCCAGCAGTCGCCGACCCGGGCCTAGCACCTACGAGCAGTACTTC
once | TRBJ1-2 | TRBV19 | . | CASSIAHRDYTF | TGTGCCAGTAGTATAGCCCACAGGGACTACACCTTC
. | TRBJ2-7 | TRBV18 | . | CASSPPSGLQQYF | TGTGCCAGCTCACCACCTAGCGGCTTGCAGCAGTACTTC
. | TRBJ2-7 | TRBV28 | . | CASSLYFEVGVSSYEQYF | TGTGCCAGCAGTTTATATTTTGAGGTGGGAGTTAGCTCCTACGAGCAGTACTTC